This T cell receptor (beta chain) was captured by sequencing in a study of blood T cell repertoires in COVID-19. The germline gives CDR1 MNHEY, CDR2 SVGEGT. Trimming left V 2 bases short and J 8 bases short, with 7 bases between. The CDR3 spans 12 residues. As originally analysed: Researchers report that nucleated cell counts were estimated from reference gene primer amplification. Measured with immunoSEQ multiplex PCR; TCRdb has only the in-frame clones, and not every one. D and trimming come from the DNA, and the V and J calls and clone size come from that table. The top ten hold 6.5% of the sample, which has 160,000 or so clones, around 80% seen once.

The chain carries TRBV6-2 or TRBV6-3 and TRBJ1-5; D not resolved. The TCR was taken from a man between 65 and 80 years old with active or convalescent COVID-19. The sample taken for sequencing was peripheral blood. Here the CDR3 reads CASSYIGEPQHF. In nucleotides, the CDR3 is TGTGCCAGCAGTTACATTGGAGAGCCCCAGCATTTT.